This TCR beta chain was recovered during a study of T cells after yellow fever vaccination. Across the whole study: Memory subsets EM, EMRA, CM and Tscm were separated by sorting based on CD3, CD45RA, CCR7 and CD95. Findings and caveats of the study: Only a minor proportion of clonotypes was detected across both CD4 and CD8 compartments. It was a weaker secondary response, yet one that peaked faster, at day 5 versus 15. Subsequent to the booster, the majority of primary-vaccination clones reappeared (roughly 96% CD4, 88% CD8).

The CDR3 spans 13 residues. Germline V lookup: CDR1 LGHNA, CDR2 YSLEER. The V end was cut by 8 bases, the J end by 3 bases, with 13 bases between. This clonotype turned up a few times. TCRdb analysed the 5' RACE reads with MiXCR anew, one entry per CDR3 protein. This table has tens of thousands of distinct CDR3 sequences, 6.3% appearing once. The sequence was collected from a man aged 30-40 years who received the YFV17D yellow fever vaccine. The chain couples TRBV4-3 to TRBJ1-1; D unclear. Sequencing was performed on PBMCs, either bulk or a sorted T-cell subset (CD4+, CD8+, memory, or dextramer-sorted; not recorded which), taken on the day of the yellow fever booster vaccination. CDR3 loop: CASQDKRDTEAFF. The CDR3 DNA follows: TGCGCCAGCCAAGATAAGAGGGACACTGAAGCTTTCTTT.